This T cell receptor (beta chain) derives from a study of identical twins. Notes on the study in general: Within monozygotic twins, out-of-frame TCR alpha sharing was underestimated by the models.

The table lists this clonotype with many counts. What it recognizes is unknown. TCRdb fed the 5' RACE reads into MiXCR, producing one record per CDR3 protein. The table has a few hundred thousand distinct CDR3 sequences, about 9% seen once. The length of the CDR3 is 15 residues. CDR1 and CDR2 from the germline V gene are SGHKS and YYEKEE (reference sequence). Trimming removed 4 bases at V and 8 bases at J, with 19 bases between. The sample was also linked to a second study, of yellow fever vaccine responses in identical twins.

Sequenced input: CD8+ T cells sorted from blood. The chain employs TRBV5-5 and TRBJ2-1, with D possibly matching TRBD1 (8 bases). The source of this sequence is a woman between 18 and 29 years old in good health. The CDR3 is CASSLGLTGGDEQFF. The DNA for the CDR3 is TGTGCCAGCAGCCTCGGGCTAACAGGGGGGGATGAGCAGTTCTTC.